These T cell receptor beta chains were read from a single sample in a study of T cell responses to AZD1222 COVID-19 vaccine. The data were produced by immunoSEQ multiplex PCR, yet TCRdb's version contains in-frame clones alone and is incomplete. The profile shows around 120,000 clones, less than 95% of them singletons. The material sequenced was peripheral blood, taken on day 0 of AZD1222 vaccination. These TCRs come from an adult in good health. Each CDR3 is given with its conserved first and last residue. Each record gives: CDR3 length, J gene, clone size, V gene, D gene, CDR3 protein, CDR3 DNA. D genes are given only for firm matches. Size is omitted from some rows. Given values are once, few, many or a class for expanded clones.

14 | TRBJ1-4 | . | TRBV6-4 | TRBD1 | CASSATGSNEKLFF | TGTGCCAGCAGTGCGACAGGGTCTAATGAAAAACTGTTTTTT
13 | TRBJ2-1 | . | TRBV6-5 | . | CASSYSRYNEQFF | TGTGCCAGCAGTTACTCTCGTTACAATGAGCAGTTCTTC
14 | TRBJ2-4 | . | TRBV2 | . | CASRQGLAKNIQYF | TGTGCCAGCAGGCAGGGGCTAGCCAAAAACATTCAGTACTTC
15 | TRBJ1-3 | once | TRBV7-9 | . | CASTPGAISGNTIYF | TGTGCCAGCACCCCCGGGGCCATCTCTGGAAACACCATATATTTT
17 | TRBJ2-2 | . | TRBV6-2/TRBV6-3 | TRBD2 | CASSPSTSGHGTGELFF | TGTGCCAGCAGTCCCTCGACTAGCGGGCATGGCACCGGGGAGCTGTTTTTT
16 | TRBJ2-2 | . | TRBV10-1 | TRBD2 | CASSPAGTSGGGELFF | TGCGCCAGCAGCCCCGCCGGGACTAGCGGCGGCGGGGAGCTGTTTTTT
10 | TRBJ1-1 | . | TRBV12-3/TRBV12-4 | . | CASRQEVAFF | TGTGCCAGCAGGCAGGAGGTTGCTTTCTTT
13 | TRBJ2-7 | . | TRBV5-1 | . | CASSLGQSYEQYF | TGCGCCAGCAGCTTGGGTCAAAGCTACGAGCAGTACTTC
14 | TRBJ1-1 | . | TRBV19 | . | CASSLASGTTEAFF | TGTGCCAGTAGTCTAGCGAGTGGGACCACTGAAGCTTTCTTT
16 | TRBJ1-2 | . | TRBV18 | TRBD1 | CASSPRGGPTNYGYTF | TGTGCCAGCTCACCACGAGGGGGCCCGACGAACTATGGCTACACCTTC
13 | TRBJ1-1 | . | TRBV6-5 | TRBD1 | CASSLIGQAKAFF | TGTGCCAGCAGTTTAATCGGACAGGCAAAAGCTTTCTTT